Here is one TCR beta chain with its context. In the study's own analysis: Reference gene primer amplification yielded estimated nucleated cell counts. The method was immunoSEQ multiplex PCR; TCRdb's version includes in-frame clones alone and lacks a portion of them. The V and J calls and clone size are taken from that table; D and trimming were inferred from the DNA. The sample carries some 94,000 clones, 85% to 90% recorded once. The data derive from a study of blood T cell repertoires in COVID-19. About the study: COVID-19 samples, acute and convalescent, were from the United States, Italy and Spain. From T cells, B-cell-depleted T cells, or PBMCs came the material, which was cDNA or gDNA.

CDR3 length: 16 residues. Germline lookup yields CDR1 SEHNR and CDR2 FQNEAQ (reference sequence). The junction had 7 bases not matched to a gene; V was cut back by 0 bases and J by 7 bases. The genes are TRBV7-9 and TRBJ2-2; the match to TRBD2 covers 8 bases. The receptor comes from a human donor in a cohort sampled during active COVID-19. The sequenced material came from peripheral blood. The CDR3 DNA reads as TGTGCCAGCAGCTTAGCCAGCGGGGGAAGTGGCGGGGAGCTGTTTTTT. Protein sequence: CASSLASGGSGGELFF.